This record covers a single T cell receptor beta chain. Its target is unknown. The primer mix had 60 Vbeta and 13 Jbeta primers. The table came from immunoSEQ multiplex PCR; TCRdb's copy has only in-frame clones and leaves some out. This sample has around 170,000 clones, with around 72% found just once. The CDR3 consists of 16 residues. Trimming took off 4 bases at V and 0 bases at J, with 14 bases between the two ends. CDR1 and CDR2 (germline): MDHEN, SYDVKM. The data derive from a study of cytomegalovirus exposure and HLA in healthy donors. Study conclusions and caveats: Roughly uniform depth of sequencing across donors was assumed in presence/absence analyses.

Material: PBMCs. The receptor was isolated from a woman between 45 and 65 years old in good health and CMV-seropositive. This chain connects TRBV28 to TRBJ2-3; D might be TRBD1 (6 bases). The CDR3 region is CASSSVRGASTDTQYF. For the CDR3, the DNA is TGTGCCAGCAGTTCGGTCAGGGGTGCTAGCACAGATACGCAGTATTTT.